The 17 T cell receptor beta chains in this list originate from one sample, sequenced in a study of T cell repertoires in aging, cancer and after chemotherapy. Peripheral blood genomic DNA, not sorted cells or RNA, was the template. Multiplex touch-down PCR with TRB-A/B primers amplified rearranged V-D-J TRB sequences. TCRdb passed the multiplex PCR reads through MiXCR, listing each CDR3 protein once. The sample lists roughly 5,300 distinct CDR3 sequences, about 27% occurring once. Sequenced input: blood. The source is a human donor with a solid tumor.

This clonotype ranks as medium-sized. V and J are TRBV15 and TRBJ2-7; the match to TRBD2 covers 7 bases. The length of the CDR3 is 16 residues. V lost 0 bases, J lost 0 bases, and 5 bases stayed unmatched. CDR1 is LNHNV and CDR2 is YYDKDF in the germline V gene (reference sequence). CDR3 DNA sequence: TGTGCCACCAGCAGAGATCCCGGGACTATCTCCTACGAGCAGTACTTC. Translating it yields CATSRDPGTISYEQYF.

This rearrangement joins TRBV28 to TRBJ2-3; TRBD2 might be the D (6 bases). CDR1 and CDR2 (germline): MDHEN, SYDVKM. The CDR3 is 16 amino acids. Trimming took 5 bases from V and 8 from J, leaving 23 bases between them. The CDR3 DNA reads TGTGCCAGCAGTGGGACGGCGGGAAGAGAAACCCTTACGCAGTATTTT. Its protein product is CASSGTAGRETLTQYF.

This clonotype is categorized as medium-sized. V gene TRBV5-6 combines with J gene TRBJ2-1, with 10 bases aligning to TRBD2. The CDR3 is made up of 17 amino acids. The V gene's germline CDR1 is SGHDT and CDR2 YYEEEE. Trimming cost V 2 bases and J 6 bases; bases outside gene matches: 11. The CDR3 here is CASSFQPLAGGLNEQFF. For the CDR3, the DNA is TGTGCCAGCAGCTTCCAGCCTTTAGCGGGAGGTCTCAATGAGCAGTTCTTC. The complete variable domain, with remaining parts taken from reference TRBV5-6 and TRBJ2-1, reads DAGVTQSPTHLIKTRGQQVTLRCSPKSGHDTVSWYQQALGQGPQFIFQYYEEEERQRGNFPDRFSGHQFPNYSSELNVNALLLGDSALYLCASSFQPLAGGLNEQFFGPGTRLTVL.

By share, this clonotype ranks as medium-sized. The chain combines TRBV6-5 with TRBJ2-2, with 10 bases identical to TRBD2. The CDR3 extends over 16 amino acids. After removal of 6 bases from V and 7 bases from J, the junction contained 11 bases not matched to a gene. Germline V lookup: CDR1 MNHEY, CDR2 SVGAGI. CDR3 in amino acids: CASSHPLAGDVGELFF. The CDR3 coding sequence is TGTGCCAGCAGCCACCCCCTAGCGGGAGATGTCGGGGAGCTGTTTTTT.

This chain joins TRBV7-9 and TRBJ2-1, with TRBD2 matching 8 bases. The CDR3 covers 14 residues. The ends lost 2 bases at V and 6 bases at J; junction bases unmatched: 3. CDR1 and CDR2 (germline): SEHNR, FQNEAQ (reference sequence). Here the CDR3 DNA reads TGTGCCAGCAGCTTACAGGGACTAGTCAATGAGCAGTTCTTC. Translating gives CASSLQGLVNEQFF.

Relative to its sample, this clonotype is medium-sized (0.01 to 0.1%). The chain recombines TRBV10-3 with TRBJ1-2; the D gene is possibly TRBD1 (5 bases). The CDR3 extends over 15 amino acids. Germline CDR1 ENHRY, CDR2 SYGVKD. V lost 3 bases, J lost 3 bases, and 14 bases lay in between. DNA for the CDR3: TGTGCCATCAGTGATGGGGCCGCGGGGGACTATGGCTACACCTTC. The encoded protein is CAISDGAAGDYGYTF.

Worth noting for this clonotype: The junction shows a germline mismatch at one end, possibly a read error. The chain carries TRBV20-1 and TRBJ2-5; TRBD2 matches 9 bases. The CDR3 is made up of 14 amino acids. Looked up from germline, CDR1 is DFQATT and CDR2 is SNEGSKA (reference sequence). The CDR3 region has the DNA TGCAGTGCTAGAGGGCGGGGACACCCGGGACTAGCTGGTTTC. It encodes CSARGRGHPGLAGF.

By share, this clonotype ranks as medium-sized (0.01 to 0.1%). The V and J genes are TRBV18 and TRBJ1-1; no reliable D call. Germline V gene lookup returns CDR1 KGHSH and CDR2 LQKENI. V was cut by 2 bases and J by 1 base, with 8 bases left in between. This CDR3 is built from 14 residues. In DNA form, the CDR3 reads TGTGCCAGCTCACCAGACTTATCGAACACTGAAGCTTTCTTT. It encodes CASSPDLSNTEAFF.

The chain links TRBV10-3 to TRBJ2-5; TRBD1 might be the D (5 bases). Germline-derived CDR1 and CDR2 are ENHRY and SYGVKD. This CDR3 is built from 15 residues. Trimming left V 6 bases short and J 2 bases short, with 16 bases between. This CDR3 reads CAISPRQGGQETQYF. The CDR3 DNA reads TGTGCCATCAGCCCTCGGCAGGGTGGGCAAGAGACCCAGTACTTC.

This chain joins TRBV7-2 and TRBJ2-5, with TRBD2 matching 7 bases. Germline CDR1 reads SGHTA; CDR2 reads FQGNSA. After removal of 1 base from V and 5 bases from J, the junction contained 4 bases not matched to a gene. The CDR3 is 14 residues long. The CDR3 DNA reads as TGTGCCAGCAGCTTAGGGGGAGCGGGGGAGACCCAGTACTTC. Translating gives CASSLGGAGETQYF.

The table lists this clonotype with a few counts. CDR3 in amino acids: CASSQTGVNYGYTF. DNA for the CDR3: TGTGCCAGCAGTCAGACGGGGGTTAACTATGGCTACACCTTC. This chain uses TRBV6-2 or TRBV6-3 with TRBJ1-2; D perhaps matches TRBD1 (5 bases). The germline V gene encodes CDR1 MNHEY and CDR2 SVGEGT. Between the trimmed V and J ends, which lost 5 bases and 1 base, there was a span of 11 bases. The length of the CDR3 is 14 residues.

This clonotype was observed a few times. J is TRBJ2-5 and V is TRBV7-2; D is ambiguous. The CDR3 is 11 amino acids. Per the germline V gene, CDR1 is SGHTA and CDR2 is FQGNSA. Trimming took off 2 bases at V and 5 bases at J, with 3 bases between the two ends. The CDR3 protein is CASSLSETQYF. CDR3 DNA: TGTGCCAGCAGCTTATCCGAGACCCAGTACTTC.

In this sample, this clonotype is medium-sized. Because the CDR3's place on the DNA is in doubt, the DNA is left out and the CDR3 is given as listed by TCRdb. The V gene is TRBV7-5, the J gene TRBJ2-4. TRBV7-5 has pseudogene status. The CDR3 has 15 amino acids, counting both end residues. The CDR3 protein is CISVSEARQNLAQYF.

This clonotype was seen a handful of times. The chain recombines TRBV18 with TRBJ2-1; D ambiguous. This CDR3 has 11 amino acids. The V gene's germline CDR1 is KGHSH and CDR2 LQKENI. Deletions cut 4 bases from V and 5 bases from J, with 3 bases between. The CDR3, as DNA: TGTGCCAGCTCACAAAACAATGAGCAGTTCTTC. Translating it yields CASSQNNEQFF.

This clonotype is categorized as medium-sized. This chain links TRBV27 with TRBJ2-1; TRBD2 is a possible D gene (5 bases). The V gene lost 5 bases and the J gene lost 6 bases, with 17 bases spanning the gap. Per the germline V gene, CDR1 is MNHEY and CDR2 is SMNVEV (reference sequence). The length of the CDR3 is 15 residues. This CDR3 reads CASSSGLRGSNEQFF. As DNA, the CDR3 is TGTGCCAGCAGTAGCGGACTGCGAGGTTCCAATGAGCAGTTCTTC.

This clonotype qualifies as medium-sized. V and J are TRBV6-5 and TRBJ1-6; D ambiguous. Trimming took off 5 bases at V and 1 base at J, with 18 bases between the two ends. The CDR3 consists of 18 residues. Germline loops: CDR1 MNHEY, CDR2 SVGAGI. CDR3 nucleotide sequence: TGTGCCAGCAGTCTGCAACAGTCAGGATTATCCTATAATTCACCCCTCCACTTT. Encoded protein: CASSLQQSGLSYNSPLHF.

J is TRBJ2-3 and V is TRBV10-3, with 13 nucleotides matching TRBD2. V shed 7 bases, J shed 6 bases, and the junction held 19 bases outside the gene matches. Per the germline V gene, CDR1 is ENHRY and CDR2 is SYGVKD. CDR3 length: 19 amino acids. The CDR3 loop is CAITSRDRVGLAGADTQYF. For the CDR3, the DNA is TGTGCCATCACCTCCCGGGACAGGGTCGGACTAGCGGGAGCTGATACGCAGTATTTT.